This paragraph covers one T cell receptor beta chain sequence. TCR beta VDJ and CDR3 were profiled, and genomic DNA was the template. One entry per CDR3 protein, called by TCRdb with MiXCR from the reads. The sample lists about 160,000 distinct CDR3 sequences, about two thirds seen once, with around 45% in the top ten. V was shortened by 0 bases and J by 4 bases, with 6 bases between the two germline ends. The CDR3 extends over 13 amino acids. Germline V lookup: CDR1 MNHEY, CDR2 SVGEGT. This specimen comes from a study of CD8+CD57+ T cells in acquired aplastic anemia. Patients sequenced had flow cytometry evidence of CD8+CD57+ cell expansion.

The source material was sorted CD4+, CD8+, or CD8+CD57+ T cells (not recorded which) from PBMCs. The chain joins TRBV6-2 or TRBV6-3 to TRBJ1-1; no clear D gene. This receptor was obtained from a human donor with aplastic anemia. The CDR3 spells CASSYSRVTEAFF. The CDR3 DNA reads TGTGCCAGCAGTTACTCTAGGGTCACTGAAGCTTTCTTT.